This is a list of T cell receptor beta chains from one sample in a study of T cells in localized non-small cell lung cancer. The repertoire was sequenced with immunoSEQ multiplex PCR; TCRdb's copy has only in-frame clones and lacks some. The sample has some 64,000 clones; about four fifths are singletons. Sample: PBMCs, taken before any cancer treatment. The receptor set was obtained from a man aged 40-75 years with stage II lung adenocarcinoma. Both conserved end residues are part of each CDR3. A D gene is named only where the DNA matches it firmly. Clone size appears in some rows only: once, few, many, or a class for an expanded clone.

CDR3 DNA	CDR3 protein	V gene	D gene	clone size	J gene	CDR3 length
TGTGCCAGCAGATCACAGGGTCGGAGTGGCTACACCTTC	CASRSQGRSGYTF	TRBV6-5	NA	few	TRBJ1-2	13
TGTGCCAGTAGTATACTAGCGGGAGGAGGGAGCAATGAGCAGTTCTTC	CASSILAGGGSNEQFF	TRBV19	TRBD2	NA	TRBJ2-1	16
TGTGCCAGCAGTGACTCGCCGCGGACTAGCGGGCCCCTCTACAATGAGCAGTTCTTC	CASSDSPRTSGPLYNEQFF	TRBV6-4	TRBD2	NA	TRBJ2-1	19
TGTGCCAGCAGCCAGAGGGGGACTGAAGCTTTCTTT	CASSQRGTEAFF	TRBV6-6	NA	NA	TRBJ1-1	12
TGTGCCAGCAGCCGGGACACCGAGCAGTACTTC	CASSRDTEQYF	TRBV2	NA	NA	TRBJ2-7	11
TGTGCCAGCAGTGAAGTCGGGGACAGCTCTATGGAGTTCTTC	CASSEVGDSSMEFF	TRBV25-1	TRBD1	NA	TRBJ2-1	14
TGTGCCAGCACTCAAGGAAACAGCATTAACTATGGCTACACCTTC	CASTQGNSINYGYTF	TRBV6-6	NA	NA	TRBJ1-2	15
TGTGCCAGCAGCCTCACCGCGGACAGCGGCTCACCCCTCCACTTT	CASSLTADSGSPLHF	TRBV9	NA	NA	TRBJ1-6	15
TGTGCCAGTCGGGGAAACACTGAAGCTTTCTTT	CASRGNTEAFF	TRBV6-6	NA	NA	TRBJ1-1	11
TGCAGCTCCGGGGAGGCCACTGAAGCTTTCTTT	CSSGEATEAFF	TRBV20-1	NA	NA	TRBJ1-1	11
TGTGCCAGCAGCCCACTAGCGGGAAGGAACAATGAGCAGTTCTTC	CASSPLAGRNNEQFF	TRBV6-4	TRBD2	once	TRBJ2-1	15
TGTGCCAGCAGCCCGACCGGGACAGGGGATGAAAAACTGTTTTTT	CASSPTGTGDEKLFF	TRBV7-2	TRBD1	few	TRBJ1-4	15
TGCGCCAGCAGCCAAGACGGTCGTACGATGGAGCAGTTCTTC	CASSQDGRTMEQFF	TRBV4-1	NA	NA	TRBJ2-1	14
TGTGCCTGGAGTCCTCCCCTTCGACAGGCAGATACGCAGTATTTT	CAWSPPLRQADTQYF	TRBV30	NA	once	TRBJ2-3	15
TGTGCCAGCAGTGACATTGGGATTGAAGCTTTCTTT	CASSDIGIEAFF	TRBV2	NA	NA	TRBJ1-1	12
TGTGCCAGCAGCCAAGATCAGGGCTACACCTTC	CASSQDQGYTF	TRBV14	NA	NA	TRBJ1-2	11
TGTGCCAGCAGCTTAGATGGGACGGGCTACGAGCAGTACTTC	CASSLDGTGYEQYF	TRBV11-3	NA	NA	TRBJ2-7	14
TGTGCCAGCAGCCGATCCCTCGGCTGGGGATCCTACAATGAGCAGTTCTTC	CASSRSLGWGSYNEQFF	TRBV5-5	NA	NA	TRBJ2-1	17
TGTGCCAGCAGTAACCGGGTCCCATATAGCAATCAGCCCCAGCATTTT	CASSNRVPYSNQPQHF	TRBV28	NA	NA	TRBJ1-5	16
TGTGCCAGCAGTACAGGGGTTAGCTCCTACAATGAGCAGTTCTTC	CASSTGVSSYNEQFF	TRBV6-5	TRBD1	NA	TRBJ2-1	15
TGTGCCAGCAGCGTAGGAGGGGAGGAAGGCTACACCTTC	CASSVGGEEGYTF	TRBV9	NA	NA	TRBJ1-2	13
TGCGCCAGCAGCTTGGGGGGAAGCGTCTACGAGCAGTACTTC	CASSLGGSVYEQYF	TRBV5-1	NA	NA	TRBJ2-7	14
TGTGCCAGCACCGGGAGAAGGCAGACAGGGGGCGGCCCCTACGAGCAGTACTTC	CASTGRRQTGGGPYEQYF	TRBV25-1	TRBD1	NA	TRBJ2-7	18
TGTGCCAGCAGTTTAGGGCGGACCCCCTACGAGCAGTACTTC	CASSLGRTPYEQYF	TRBV27	NA	NA	TRBJ2-7	14
TGTGCCAGCAGCTTAGCCGGACAGCTCTCTGGGGCCAACGTCCTGACTTTC	CASSLAGQLSGANVLTF	TRBV7-2	NA	NA	TRBJ2-6	17
TGTGCCAGCAGCCCCGGACTAGCGGGCGCTCAGGGGGCCCAGTACTTC	CASSPGLAGAQGAQYF	TRBV9	TRBD2	NA	TRBJ2-5	16
TGTGCCAGCTATAGCGGGAGCACAGATACGCAGTATTTT	CASYSGSTDTQYF	TRBV6-5	TRBD2	NA	TRBJ2-3	13
TGCGCCAGCAGCCAACCCTGGGACTTCACAGATACGCAGTATTTT	CASSQPWDFTDTQYF	TRBV4-1	NA	NA	TRBJ2-3	15
TGTGCCATCAGCATATCAAACCCTAGCGGGAGCGCCCACGAGCAGTACTTC	CAISISNPSGSAHEQYF	TRBV10-3	TRBD2	NA	TRBJ2-7	17
TGTGCCAGCAGCCAATGGGCAGCCCCAAATTACGAGCAGTACTTC	CASSQWAAPNYEQYF	TRBV4-2	NA	once	TRBJ2-7	15
TGTGCCAGCAGTGAGGCGGTAGGGGATCACACCGGGGAGCTGTTTTTT	CASSEAVGDHTGELFF	TRBV2	NA	once	TRBJ2-2	16
TGTGCCAGCAGCTTGCAGACGTTGTACGCGGGAGAGCAGTACTTC	CASSLQTLYAGEQYF	TRBV5-4	NA	NA	TRBJ2-7	15
TGTGCCAGCAGCTTAGAGCAGGCAACCTACGAGCAGTACTTC	CASSLEQATYEQYF	TRBV7-6	NA	NA	TRBJ2-7	14
TGTGCCAGCAGACTAGACAGACAATCCTATGGCTACACCTTC	CASRLDRQSYGYTF	TRBV7-2	NA	NA	TRBJ1-2	14
TGTGCCAGCAGCTTAGAGGGCTCTGGGGCCAACGTCCTGACTTTC	CASSLEGSGANVLTF	TRBV11-2	NA	NA	TRBJ2-6	15
TGTGCCAGCAGCCCTCAAGGGCTCCAGGGCAACAATGAGCAGTTCTTC	CASSPQGLQGNNEQFF	TRBV9	NA	NA	TRBJ2-1	16
TGTGCTAGCAGCTTACCAGGGGGTCAAGAGACCCAGTACTTC	CASSLPGGQETQYF	TRBV7-7	TRBD1	NA	TRBJ2-5	14
TGTGCCAGCAGTTCACGGGACAGCTATGGCTACACCTTC	CASSSRDSYGYTF	TRBV27	TRBD1	few	TRBJ1-2	13
TGTGCCAGCAGTTCCTTGGCAGGGAATAACTATGGCTACACCTTC	CASSSLAGNNYGYTF	TRBV27	NA	NA	TRBJ1-2	15
TGTGCCAGCAGCCAAGACAGGGGATCCTACGAGCAGTACTTC	CASSQDRGSYEQYF	TRBV13	TRBD1	NA	TRBJ2-7	14
TGTGCCAGCAGTTTAGAGAGGACAGGGAAGAGTGGCTACACCTTC	CASSLERTGKSGYTF	TRBV7-2	TRBD1	NA	TRBJ1-2	15
TGTGCCAGCAGCTTCGACGACAGAACCTACGAGCAGTACTTC	CASSFDDRTYEQYF	TRBV7-2	NA	NA	TRBJ2-7	14
TGTGCCACCGAGGGGACTAGCGGTTATAAACGGGCCACCTACGAGCAGTACTTC	CATEGTSGYKRATYEQYF	TRBV27	TRBD2	NA	TRBJ2-7	18
TGTGCCAGCAGCCTAGGTGGGGTGGGGGAGACCCAGTACTTC	CASSLGGVGETQYF	TRBV9	NA	NA	TRBJ2-5	14
TGCGCCAGCAGCGGCTCTCTCACAGATACGCAGTATTTT	CASSGSLTDTQYF	TRBV5-1	NA	NA	TRBJ2-3	13
TGTGCCTGGAGACCTGAGGGGACAGGGAAGGGCAGCAATCAGCCCCAGCATTTT	CAWRPEGTGKGSNQPQHF	TRBV30	TRBD1	NA	TRBJ1-5	18
TGCGCCAGCAGCCAAGTGCAGCGGGAGGGCAATGAGCAGTTCTTC	CASSQVQREGNEQFF	TRBV4-1	TRBD2	NA	TRBJ2-1	15
TGCGCCAGCAGCTTGGAGGGGCGGCAGTCAGCTTCACCCCTCCACTTT	CASSLEGRQSASPLHF	TRBV5-1	NA	NA	TRBJ1-6	16
TGCGCCAGCAGCCGGGAGCAGGGGGTAGGCACCGGGGAGCTGTTTTTT	CASSREQGVGTGELFF	TRBV5-1	NA	NA	TRBJ2-2	16
TGCGCCAGCAGCCATGCGGGGACGGACTATGGCTACACCTTC	CASSHAGTDYGYTF	TRBV4-1	NA	NA	TRBJ1-2	14
TGTGCCAGTACCGCGGACAGAAAAGCAGATACGCAGTATTTT	CASTADRKADTQYF	TRBV19	NA	NA	TRBJ2-3	14
TGTGCCAGCAGCTTTGACGGCAACACCGGGGAGCTGTTTTTT	CASSFDGNTGELFF	TRBV7-3	NA	NA	TRBJ2-2	14
TGTGCCAGCTCACCGAGGGGGACTAGCGGGAGTGTCACCTACAATGAGCAGTTCTTC	CASSPRGTSGSVTYNEQFF	TRBV18	TRBD2	NA	TRBJ2-1	19
TGCGCCAGCAGCTTGGTTGGGATAGATGAGCAGTTCTTC	CASSLVGIDEQFF	TRBV5-1	NA	NA	TRBJ2-1	13
TGTGCTAGCAGCTTAGGGGTCGAGAACACCGGGGAGCTGTTTTTT	CASSLGVENTGELFF	TRBV7-7	NA	NA	TRBJ2-2	15
TGTGCCATTCTCCTCCAGGGGGCCGGTCCTAACTATGGCTACACCTTC	CAILLQGAGPNYGYTF	TRBV19	TRBD1	NA	TRBJ1-2	16
TGTGCCAGCAGGGACCCTAAGGTCGTGGAGCTGTTTTTT	CASRDPKVVELFF	TRBV11-3	NA	NA	TRBJ2-2	13
TGCAGCGTCCCGGGGGGCCCCTCTGAGCAGTTCTTC	CSVPGGPSEQFF	TRBV29-1	NA	medium-sized	TRBJ2-1	12
TGTGCCAGCAGCAAAGCCTGGACAACTAATGAAAAACTGTTTTTT	CASSKAWTTNEKLFF	TRBV21-1	NA	NA	TRBJ1-4	15